This TCR beta chain was sequenced in a study of Ad26.COV2.S vaccination and SARS-CoV-2 variants. The wider study: The donor belonged to the COV1001 Ad26.COV2.S trial arm. Once, or twice with 56 days between doses, Ad26.COV2.S was given intramuscularly.

This clone has only a few counts. Its antigen is undetermined. V was pared by 5 bases and J by 6 bases, with 2 bases of the junction left unmatched. This CDR3 comprises 12 residues. Germline loops: CDR1 SEHNR, CDR2 FQNEAQ (reference sequence). Sample treatment: some 19 received Ad26.COV2.S at low or high dose, single or two shots; 5 received placebo; per-sample allocation not given. The samples were gathered on day 63 after the first injection of vaccine or placebo. Study-wide findings and caveats: The study found similar non-spike TCR breadth in vaccine and placebo recipients.

Assay: immunoSEQ multiplex PCR; the TCRdb copy retains only in-frame clones and omits some. The sample consists of some 340,000 clones, about 86% of them appearing once. Sample: peripheral blood, taken in a trial of Ad26.COV2.S vaccine versus placebo. This TCR came from a person between 18 and 65 years old who received the Ad26.COV2.S COVID-19 vaccine or a placebo. V gene TRBV7-9 combines with J gene TRBJ2-3; 7 nucleotides match TRBD2. CDR3 amino acids: CASSPGGDTQYF. The CDR3 nucleotides are TGTGCCAGCAGCCCGGGGGGTGATACGCAGTATTTT. The entire variable domain, with the rest obtained from reference TRBV7-9 and TRBJ2-3, is as follows: DTGVSQNPRHKITKRGQNVTFRCDPISEHNRLYWYRQTLGQGPEFLTYFQNEAQLEKSRLLSDRFSAERPKGSFSTLEIQRTEQGDSAMYLCASSPGGDTQYFGPGTRLTVL.